The 28 T cell receptor beta chains below all came from one sample that was sequenced in a study of shared clonotypes between healthy human individuals. Naive CD8 cells comprised CD45RO-negative, CCR7-positively selected cells, excluding terminally differentiated effector memory CD45RA+ cells. Here immunoSEQ multiplex PCR was the method, and the copy in TCRdb shows in-frame clones only, minus some. The data contain about 2.2 million clones, approximately 94% of them seen just once; the ten biggest clones take up roughly 1.8%. Sequences were obtained from naive CD8+ T cells from PBMCs. Receptors were obtained from a young man in good health. Some clones in this sample may be carry-over from other donors' samples.

The chain uses TRBV4-1 and TRBJ1-6, with TRBD1 as a possible D gene (5 bases). V dropped 0 bases and J dropped 4 bases, with 10 bases sitting between them. The CDR3 length is 16 residues. Germline CDR1 and CDR2: MGHRA and YSYEKL. The DNA of the CDR3 is TGCGCCAGCAGCCAAGATCAGGGCCTATATAATTCACCCCTCCACTTT. It is translated as CASSQDQGLYNSPLHF.

This chain connects TRBV5-4 to TRBJ2-1; 9 bases agree with TRBD1. There are 13 residues in the CDR3. Looked up from germline, CDR1 is SGHNT and CDR2 is YYREEE (reference sequence). The trim removed 5 bases at V and 6 bases at J, leaving 3 bases unmatched. This CDR3 reads CASRRTGANEQFF. The CDR3 coding sequence is TGTGCCAGCAGAAGGACAGGGGCCAATGAGCAGTTCTTC.

This sequence joins TRBV4-3 and TRBJ2-1; TRBD2 matches 9 bases. This CDR3 is built from 16 residues. J was trimmed by 3 bases and V by 0 bases; bases with no gene match: 3. The germline gives CDR1 LGHNA, CDR2 YSLEER. CDR3 in amino acids: CASSQEAGGFYNEQFF. In DNA, the CDR3 is TGCGCCAGCAGCCAAGAAGCGGGAGGCTTCTACAATGAGCAGTTCTTC.

As for this clone: Other DNA sequences of this sample code for an identical CDR3. V is TRBV5-4 and J is TRBJ1-1; no firm D call. The V and J ends lost 4 bases and 6 bases respectively, with 10 bases between them. The CDR3 runs to 12 residues. CDR1 SGHNT and CDR2 YYREEE come from the germline V gene (reference sequence). CDR3 residues: CASSLRGAEAFF. CDR3 bases: TGTGCCAGCAGCCTCCGCGGGGCTGAAGCTTTCTTT.

This clone came up a few times. CDR3 DNA: TGTGCCAGCGTGTGGAGGGGGGTGAACACTGAAGCTTTCTTT. The encoded protein is CASVWRGVNTEAFF. The chain has TRBV6-1 and TRBJ1-1, with a tentative D call TRBD1 (6 bases). This CDR3 has 14 residues. Germline CDR1 is MNHNS and CDR2 is SASEGT. The V and J ends lost 8 bases and 0 bases respectively, with 13 bases between them.

V and J are TRBV28 and TRBJ1-1; D is unresolved. The CDR3 sequence is 13 residues long. The germline CDR1 and CDR2 sequences are MDHEN and SYDVKM. V was clipped by 10 bases and J by 6 bases, with 18 bases between them. The CDR3 nucleotides read TGTGCCATCAGAAAAGGGAGTCGATCTGAAGCTTTCTTT. This gives the protein CAIRKGSRSEAFF.

Only one count was recorded for this clone. The rearrangement links TRBV5-8 to TRBJ2-7; 8 bases are a match to TRBD1. The CDR3 loop spans 14 amino acids. V shed 4 bases and J 6 bases; nucleotides not matched to a gene: 9. Germline loops: CDR1 SGHTS, CDR2 YDEGEE. The CDR3, as DNA: TGTGCCAGCAGCGTATTACAGGGGGTTGGCGAGCAGTACTTC. It translates to CASSVLQGVGEQYF.

This chain uses TRBV13 with TRBJ2-5; 7 bases are shared with TRBD1. From germline, CDR1 is PRHDT and CDR2 FYEKMQ (reference sequence). V lost 4 bases and J lost 2; bases outside the gene matches: 7. The CDR3 contains 15 residues. For the CDR3, the DNA is TGTGCCAGCAGCTCATCGGACAGGCCTCAAGAGACCCAGTACTTC. Amino acid sequence: CASSSSDRPQETQYF. Drawing the rest from reference TRBV13 and TRBJ2-5, the complete variable domain is AAGVIQSPRHLIKEKRETATLKCYPIPRHDTVYWYQQGPGQDPQFLISFYEKMQSDKGSIPDRFSAQQFSDYHSELNMSSLELGDSALYFCASSSSDRPQETQYFGPGTRLLVL.

This clone was observed once. The chain carries TRBV4-1 and TRBJ2-7; 7 bases line up with TRBD2. Germline V gene data show CDR1 as MGHRA and CDR2 as YSYEKL. The CDR3 covers 18 residues. The V segment lost 1 base and the J segment 2 bases; nucleotides outside the gene matches: 14. The CDR3 DNA sequence: TGCGCCAGCAGCCAAGTTATCTCCGGGGCTAGCGGACCCTACGAGCAGTACTTC. Its protein product is CASSQVISGASGPYEQYF.

The chain employs TRBV14 and TRBJ2-1; a possible D gene is TRBD2 (5 bases). V was clipped by 2 bases and J by 5 bases, with 10 bases between them. Germline V gives CDR1 SGHDN, CDR2 FVKESK. The CDR3 runs to 14 residues. The CDR3 DNA sequence: TGTGCCAGCAGCCAAACGGGATATAACAATGAGCAGTTCTTC. This codes for CASSQTGYNNEQFF.

CDR3 DNA sequence: TGTGCCAGCAGCCAAGCGGGACGGTTGAACACTGAAGCTTTCTTT. The encoded protein is CASSQAGRLNTEAFF. The genes are TRBV14 and TRBJ1-1, with a tentative D call TRBD1 (5 bases). CDR1 is SGHDN, CDR2 FVKESK, per germline. V dropped 1 base and J dropped 0 bases, with 9 bases sitting between them. The CDR3 is made up of 15 amino acids.

For this clone: Other DNA sequences from this sample encode an identical CDR3 as well. The chain links TRBV5-1 to TRBJ2-7, with D possibly TRBD1 on 5 matching bases. The germline V gene has CDR1 SGHRS and CDR2 YFSETQ. The CDR3 sequence is 14 residues long. Trimming shortened V by 3 bases and J by 1 base, and 11 bases separated the two germline ends. The CDR3 bases are TGCGCCAGCAGCTGGGCGTCAGGGTCCTACGAGCAGTACTTC. It translates to CASSWASGSYEQYF.

This chain uses TRBV27 with TRBJ2-2; the D is unclear. The ends were cut back, 1 base at V and 2 bases at J, with 8 bases in the middle. Germline CDR1 reads MNHEY; CDR2 reads SMNVEV (reference sequence). This CDR3 contains 15 residues. The DNA of the CDR3 is TGTGCCAGCAGTTTATATCGCATTAACACCGGGGAGCTGTTTTTT. This translates into CASSLYRINTGELFF.

The chain has TRBV10-2 and TRBJ2-1; 8 bases fit TRBD2. Germline V gives CDR1 WSHSY, CDR2 SAAADI. The CDR3 is 14 amino acids. V lost 6 bases, J lost 0 bases, and 1 base stayed unmatched. The CDR3 sequence is CASSGRDSYNEQFF. The CDR3 DNA sequence: TGCGCCAGCAGCGGGAGGGACTCCTACAATGAGCAGTTCTTC.

This sequence joins TRBV27 and TRBJ2-7, with 9 bases that match TRBD2. CDR3 size: 17 residues. CDR1 and CDR2 (germline): MNHEY, SMNVEV (reference sequence). Trimming took 4 bases from V and 4 from J; bases not matched to a gene: 14. The CDR3 sequence is CASSSLRPPSGTYEQYF. For the CDR3, the DNA is TGTGCCAGCAGTTCCCTGAGGCCGCCTAGCGGGACTTACGAGCAGTACTTC.

The chain links TRBV7-9 to TRBJ1-3; 7 nucleotides align to TRBD1. Per germline, CDR1 SEHNR and CDR2 FQNEAQ (reference sequence). The CDR3 contains 17 residues. V lost 4 bases and J lost 0; bases outside the gene matches: 9. In DNA form, the CDR3 reads TGTGCCAGCAGCTCCTGGGACAGCCTAACCTCTGGAAACACCATATATTTT. The encoded protein is CASSSWDSLTSGNTIYF. The full variable domain, with the rest looked up from reference TRBV7-9 and TRBJ1-3, is DTGVSQNPRHKITKRGQNVTFRCDPISEHNRLYWYRQTLGQGPEFLTYFQNEAQLEKSRLLSDRFSAERPKGSFSTLEIQRTEQGDSAMYLCASSSWDSLTSGNTIYFGEGSWLTVV.

Of note for this clone: One end of the junction fails to match germline, which may point to a read error. Distinct nucleotide sequences in the sample also encode this CDR3. The rearrangement joins TRBV5-6 to TRBJ2-7, with D perhaps TRBD1 (5 bases). Per germline, CDR1 SGHDT and CDR2 YYEEEE. The CDR3 totals 14 residues. CDR3 protein: CASSLGASSREQYF. The DNA for the CDR3 is TGTGCCAGCAGCTTAGGGGCTAGTTCCCGCGAGCAGTACTTT.

The CDR3 DNA is TGTGCCAGCAGCGAACTAAGGTACCCTGAAGCTTTCTTT. Protein sequence: CASSELRYPEAFF. This chain joins TRBV28 and TRBJ1-1; D gene uncertain. The length of the CDR3 is 13 residues. The germline V gene encodes CDR1 MDHEN and CDR2 SYDVKM. Trimming took 6 bases from V and 6 from J, leaving 14 bases between them.

The chain joins TRBV28 to TRBJ1-5; TRBD1 is a possible D gene (5 bases). V lost 2 bases and J lost 2, with 10 bases in between. This CDR3 comprises 15 residues. Germline V gene lookup returns CDR1 MDHEN and CDR2 SYDVKM. CDR3 DNA sequence: TGTGCCAGCAGTTTAGAGGGGAGGGGCAATCAGCCCCAGCATTTT. This gives the protein CASSLEGRGNQPQHF. The entire variable domain, with the rest obtained from reference TRBV28 and TRBJ1-5, is as follows: DVKVTQSSRYLVKRTGEKVFLECVQDMDHENMFWYRQDPGLGLRLIYFSYDVKMKEKGDIPEGYSVSREKKERFSLILESASTNQTSMYLCASSLEGRGNQPQHFGDGTRLSIL.

This sequence joins TRBV5-6 and TRBJ2-3, with D possibly TRBD1 on 6 matching bases. V gave up 0 bases and J gave up 2 bases, with 10 bases separating them. The CDR3 consists of 15 residues. Germline values: CDR1 SGHDT, CDR2 YYEEEE. In DNA form, the CDR3 reads TGTGCCAGCAGCTTGGGGCAGGGGTACACAGATACGCAGTATTTT. Amino acid sequence: CASSLGQGYTDTQYF.

A remark on this clone: Other DNA sequences within the sample encode an identical CDR3. CDR3 loop: CASSPTGNEQFF. The CDR3, as DNA: TGTGCCAGCAGTCCTACAGGGAATGAGCAGTTCTTC. The chain has TRBV7-9 and TRBJ2-1; the D gene is possibly TRBD1 (6 bases). V lost 6 bases to trimming and J lost 7 bases, with 10 bases between them. This CDR3 spans 12 amino acids. Germline assignment: CDR1 SEHNR and CDR2 FQNEAQ (reference sequence).

The chain uses TRBV28 and TRBJ2-5; D is undetermined. This CDR3 region has 14 residues. Trimming took off 9 bases at V and 5 bases at J, with 19 bases between the two ends. Germline V CDR1 and CDR2: MDHEN, SYDVKM. The CDR3 sequence is CASMIGSPPETQYF. The CDR3 region has the DNA TGTGCCAGTATGATAGGGTCTCCCCCCGAGACCCAGTACTTC.

The chain is built from TRBV28 and TRBJ2-7; possibly TRBD1 for D (6 bases). Looked up from germline, CDR1 is MDHEN and CDR2 is SYDVKM. The V end lost 6 bases, the J end lost 4 bases, and 19 bases lay between the germline ends. CDR3 length: 15 residues. In DNA, the CDR3 is TGTGCCAGCAGATCTTACCCCGGGACAACTTACGAGCAGTACTTC. Amino acid sequence: CASRSYPGTTYEQYF.

The V gene is TRBV11-2, the J gene TRBJ1-1; D perhaps matches TRBD1 (5 bases). The V and J ends lost 5 bases and 0 bases respectively, with 16 bases between them. The germline gives CDR1 SGHAT, CDR2 FQNNGV. The CDR3 has 16 residues. CDR3 DNA sequence: TGTGCCAGCAGCGCCTGGGGCGCCGTTATGAACACTGAAGCTTTCTTT. It is translated as CASSAWGAVMNTEAFF.

The J gene is TRBJ2-4, the V gene TRBV4-1, with D perhaps TRBD1 or TRBD2 (6 bases each). Germline V gives CDR1 MGHRA, CDR2 YSYEKL. The germline V and J ends were trimmed by 4 bases and 6 bases, with 10 bases remaining between them. The CDR3 runs 13 residues. The CDR3 spells CASSLGGGNIQYF. CDR3 bases: TGCGCCAGCAGCCTCGGGGGCGGAAACATTCAGTACTTC.

V gene TRBV4-3 combines with J gene TRBJ2-4, with 9 bases aligning to TRBD1. Trimming removed 1 base from V and 0 bases from J; junction bases left unmatched: 7. The CDR3 has 18 residues. Germline loops: CDR1 LGHNA, CDR2 YSLEER. CDR3 sequence reads: CASSQGWDRVLAKNIQYF. CDR3 DNA sequence: TGCGCCAGCAGCCAAGGGTGGGACAGGGTTCTAGCCAAAAACATTCAGTACTTC.

V usage is TRBV6-1 and J usage is TRBJ2-1; 7 nucleotides align to TRBD2. CDR1 is MNHNS and CDR2 is SASEGT in the germline V gene. The CDR3 is made up of 12 amino acids. V was clipped by 6 bases and J by 6 bases; unmatched bases: 2. CDR3 nucleotides: TGTGCCAGCAGAGTAGCGGGCAATGAGCAGTTCTTC. It encodes CASRVAGNEQFF.

The V call is TRBV14, the J call TRBJ2-7, with 9 bases identical to TRBD1. Germline CDR1 and CDR2: SGHDN and FVKESK. Trimming at V came to 4 bases and at J to 4 bases, leaving 5 bases not matched to a gene. The CDR3 consists of 14 residues. The CDR3 reads CASSLGQGWYEQYF. The CDR3 bases are TGTGCCAGCAGCCTCGGACAGGGGTGGTACGAGCAGTACTTC.